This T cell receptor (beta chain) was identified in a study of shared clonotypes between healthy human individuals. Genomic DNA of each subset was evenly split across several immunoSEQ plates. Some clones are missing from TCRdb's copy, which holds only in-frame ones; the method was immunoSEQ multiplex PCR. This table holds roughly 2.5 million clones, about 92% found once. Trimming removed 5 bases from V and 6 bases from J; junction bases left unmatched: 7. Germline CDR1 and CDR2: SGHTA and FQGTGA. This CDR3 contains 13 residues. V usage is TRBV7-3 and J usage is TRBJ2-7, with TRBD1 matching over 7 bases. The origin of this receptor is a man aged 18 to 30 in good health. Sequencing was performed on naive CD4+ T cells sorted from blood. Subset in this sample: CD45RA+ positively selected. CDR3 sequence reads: CASSPRQGGEQYF. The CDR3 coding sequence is TGTGCCAGCAGCCCCCGACAGGGCGGCGAGCAGTACTTC.